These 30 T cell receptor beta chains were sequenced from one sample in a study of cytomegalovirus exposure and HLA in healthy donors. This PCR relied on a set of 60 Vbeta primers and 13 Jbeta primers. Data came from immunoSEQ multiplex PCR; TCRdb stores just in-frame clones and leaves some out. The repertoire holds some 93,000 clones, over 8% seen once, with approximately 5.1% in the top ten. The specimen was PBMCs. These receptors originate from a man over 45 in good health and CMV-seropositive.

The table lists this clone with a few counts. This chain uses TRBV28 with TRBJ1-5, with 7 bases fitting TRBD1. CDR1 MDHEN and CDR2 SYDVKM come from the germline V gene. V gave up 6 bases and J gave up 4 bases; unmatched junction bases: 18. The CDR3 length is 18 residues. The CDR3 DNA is TGTGCCAGCAGGCGACAGGGCGCCGCATCTTCATCAAATCAGCCCCAGCATTTT. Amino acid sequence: CASRRQGAASSSNQPQHF.

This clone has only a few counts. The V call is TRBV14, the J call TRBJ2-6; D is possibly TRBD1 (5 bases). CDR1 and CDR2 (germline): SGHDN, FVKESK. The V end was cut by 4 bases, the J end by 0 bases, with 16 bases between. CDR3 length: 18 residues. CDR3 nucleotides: TGTGCCAGCAGCCGGCGGTCAGGGCCTAGCTCTGGGGCCAACGTCCTGACTTTC. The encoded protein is CASSRRSGPSSGANVLTF.

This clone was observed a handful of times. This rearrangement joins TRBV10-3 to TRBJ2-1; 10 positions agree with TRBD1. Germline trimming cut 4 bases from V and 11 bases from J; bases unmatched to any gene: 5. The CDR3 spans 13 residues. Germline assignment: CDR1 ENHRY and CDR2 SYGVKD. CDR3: CAISAEDRGKQFF. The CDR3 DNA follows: TGTGCCATCAGTGCCGAGGACAGGGGGAAGCAGTTCTTC.

CDR3 loop: CATSRDLYLGGEQFF. The CDR3 DNA sequence: TGTGCCACCAGCAGAGATCTCTACCTGGGGGGTGAGCAGTTCTTC. This chain uses TRBV15 with TRBJ2-1; a weak D match, TRBD2 (6 bases). Looked up from germline, CDR1 is LNHNV and CDR2 is YYDKDF (reference sequence). This CDR3 has 15 amino acids. V was shortened by 0 bases and J by 9 bases, with 15 bases between the two germline ends.

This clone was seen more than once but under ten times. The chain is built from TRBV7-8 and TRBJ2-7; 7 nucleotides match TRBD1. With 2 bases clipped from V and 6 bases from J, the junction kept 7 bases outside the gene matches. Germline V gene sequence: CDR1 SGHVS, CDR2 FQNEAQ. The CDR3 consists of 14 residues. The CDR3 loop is CASSLKTGSGEQYF. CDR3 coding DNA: TGTGCCAGCAGCTTAAAGACAGGGTCCGGCGAGCAGTACTTC.

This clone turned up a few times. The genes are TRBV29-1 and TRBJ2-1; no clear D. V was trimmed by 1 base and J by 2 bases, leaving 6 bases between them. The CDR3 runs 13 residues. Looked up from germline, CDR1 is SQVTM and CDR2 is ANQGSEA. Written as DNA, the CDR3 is TGCAGCGTTGAAGTGGCGGCCTACAATGAGCAGTTCTTC. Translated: CSVEVAAYNEQFF.

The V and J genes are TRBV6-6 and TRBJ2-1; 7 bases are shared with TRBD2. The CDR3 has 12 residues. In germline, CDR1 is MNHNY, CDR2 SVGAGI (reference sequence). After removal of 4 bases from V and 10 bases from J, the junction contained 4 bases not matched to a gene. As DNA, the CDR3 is TGTGCCAGCAGTTTCCTAGCGGAGGAGCAGTTCTTC. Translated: CASSFLAEEQFF.

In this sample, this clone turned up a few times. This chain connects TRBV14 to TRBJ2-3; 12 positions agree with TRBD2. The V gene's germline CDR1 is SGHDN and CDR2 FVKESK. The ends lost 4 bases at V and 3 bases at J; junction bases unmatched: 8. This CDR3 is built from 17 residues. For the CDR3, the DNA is TGTGCCAGCAGCCCCATGGTGACTAGCGGGAGAACAGATACGCAGTATTTT. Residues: CASSPMVTSGRTDTQYF. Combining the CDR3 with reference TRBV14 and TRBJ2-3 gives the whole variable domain EAGVTQFPSHSVIEKGQTVTLRCDPISGHDNLYWYRRVMGKEIKFLLHFVKESKQDESGMPNNRFLAERTGGTYSTLKVQPAELEDSGVYFCASSPMVTSGRTDTQYFGPGTRLTVL.

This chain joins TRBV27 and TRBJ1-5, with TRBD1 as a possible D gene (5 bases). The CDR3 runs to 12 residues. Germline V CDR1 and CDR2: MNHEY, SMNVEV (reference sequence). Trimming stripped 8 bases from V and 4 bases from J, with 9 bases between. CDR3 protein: CASGRDNQPQHF. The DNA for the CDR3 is TGTGCCAGCGGCAGGGATAATCAGCCCCAGCATTTT.

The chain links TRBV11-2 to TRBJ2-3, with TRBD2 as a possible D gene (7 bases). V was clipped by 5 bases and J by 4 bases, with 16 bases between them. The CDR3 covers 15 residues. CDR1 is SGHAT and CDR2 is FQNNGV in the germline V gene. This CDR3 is CASSLRGGVADTQYF. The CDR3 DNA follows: TGTGCCAGCAGCCTTAGGGGGGGAGTCGCAGATACGCAGTATTTT.

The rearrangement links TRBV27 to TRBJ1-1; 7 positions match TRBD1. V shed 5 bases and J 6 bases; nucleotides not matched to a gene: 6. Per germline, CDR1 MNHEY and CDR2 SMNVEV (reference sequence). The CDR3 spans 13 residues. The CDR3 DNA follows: TGTGCCAGCAGTCCGCGACAGGGTTCTGAAGCTTTCTTT. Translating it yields CASSPRQGSEAFF.

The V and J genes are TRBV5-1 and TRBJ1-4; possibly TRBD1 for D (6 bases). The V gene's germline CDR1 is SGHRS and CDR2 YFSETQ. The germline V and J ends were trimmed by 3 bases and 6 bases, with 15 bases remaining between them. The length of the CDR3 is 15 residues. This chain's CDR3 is CASSSRGGPDEKLFF. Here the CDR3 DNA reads TGCGCCAGCAGCTCGAGGGGGGGGCCGGATGAAAAACTGTTTTTT.

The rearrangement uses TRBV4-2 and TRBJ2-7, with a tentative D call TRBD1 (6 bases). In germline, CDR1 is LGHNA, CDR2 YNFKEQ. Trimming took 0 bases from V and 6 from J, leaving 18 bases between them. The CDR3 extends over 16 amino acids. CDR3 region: CASSQDLGAREFEQYF. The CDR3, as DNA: TGTGCCAGCAGCCAAGATCTGGGGGCCAGGGAATTCGAGCAGTACTTC.

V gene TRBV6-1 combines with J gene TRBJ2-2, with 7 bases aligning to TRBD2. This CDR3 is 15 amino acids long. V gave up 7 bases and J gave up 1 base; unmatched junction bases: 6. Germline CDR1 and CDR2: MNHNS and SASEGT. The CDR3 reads CASIRSGRNTGELFF. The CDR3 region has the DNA TGTGCCAGCATTCGTAGCGGGCGGAACACCGGGGAGCTGTTTTTT.

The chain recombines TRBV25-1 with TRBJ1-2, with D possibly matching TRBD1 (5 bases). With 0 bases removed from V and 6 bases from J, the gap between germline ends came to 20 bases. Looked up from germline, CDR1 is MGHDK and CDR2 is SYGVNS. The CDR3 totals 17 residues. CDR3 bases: TGTGCCAGCAGTGAATATCTGGGGCCCTCTCCGGTTGATGGCTACACCTTC. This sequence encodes CASSEYLGPSPVDGYTF.

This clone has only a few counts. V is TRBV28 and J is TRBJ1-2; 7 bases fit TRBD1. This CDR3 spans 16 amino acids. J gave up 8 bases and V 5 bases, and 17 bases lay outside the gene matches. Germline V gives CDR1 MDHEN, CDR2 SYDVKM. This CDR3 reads CASSTGEQGLKGGYTF. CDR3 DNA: TGTGCCAGCAGTACGGGCGAACAGGGGCTCAAAGGGGGCTACACCTTC.

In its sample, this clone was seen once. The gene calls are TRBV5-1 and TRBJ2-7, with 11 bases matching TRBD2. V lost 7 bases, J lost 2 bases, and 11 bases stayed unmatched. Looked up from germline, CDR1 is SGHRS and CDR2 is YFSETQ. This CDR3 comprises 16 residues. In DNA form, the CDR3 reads TGCGCCAGCCGGATTATGCTAGCGGGAGGTCCCTACGAGCAGTACTTC. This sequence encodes CASRIMLAGGPYEQYF.

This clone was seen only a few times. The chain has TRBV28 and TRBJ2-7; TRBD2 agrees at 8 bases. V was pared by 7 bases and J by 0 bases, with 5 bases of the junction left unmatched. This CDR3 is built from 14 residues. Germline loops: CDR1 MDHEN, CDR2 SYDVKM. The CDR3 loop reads CASTLAGNSYEQYF. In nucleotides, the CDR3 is TGTGCCAGCACCTTAGCGGGAAACTCCTACGAGCAGTACTTC.

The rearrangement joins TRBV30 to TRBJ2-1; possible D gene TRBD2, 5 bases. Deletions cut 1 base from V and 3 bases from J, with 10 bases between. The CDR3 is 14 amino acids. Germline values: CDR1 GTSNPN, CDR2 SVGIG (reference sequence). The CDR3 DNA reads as TGTGCCTGGAGTGATGACGGGAACTACAATGAGCAGTTCTTC. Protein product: CAWSDDGNYNEQFF. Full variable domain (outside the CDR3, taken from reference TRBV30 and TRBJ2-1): SQTIHQWPATLVQPVGSPLSLECTVEGTSNPNLYWYRQAAGRGLQLLFYSVGIGQISSEVPQNLSASRPQDRQFILSSKKLLLSDSGFYLCAWSDDGNYNEQFFGPGTRLTVL.

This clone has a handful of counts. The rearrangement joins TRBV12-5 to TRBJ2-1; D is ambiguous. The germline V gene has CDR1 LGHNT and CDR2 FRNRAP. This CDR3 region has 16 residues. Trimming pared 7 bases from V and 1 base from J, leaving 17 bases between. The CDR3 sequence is CASAHHGARSYNEQFF. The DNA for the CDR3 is TGTGCTAGTGCCCACCACGGTGCGAGATCCTACAATGAGCAGTTCTTC. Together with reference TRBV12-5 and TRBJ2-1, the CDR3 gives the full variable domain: DARVTQTPRHKVTEMGQEVTMRCQPILGHNTVFWYRQTMMQGLELLAYFRNRAPLDDSGMPKDRFSAEMPDATLATLKIQPSEPRDSAVYFCASAHHGARSYNEQFFGPGTRLTVL.

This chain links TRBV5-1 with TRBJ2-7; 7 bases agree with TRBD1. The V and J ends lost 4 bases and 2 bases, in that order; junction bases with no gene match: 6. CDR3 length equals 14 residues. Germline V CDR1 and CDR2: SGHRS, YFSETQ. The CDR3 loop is CASSTGQVPYEQYF. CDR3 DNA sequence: TGCGCCAGCAGCACAGGACAGGTCCCCTACGAGCAGTACTTC.

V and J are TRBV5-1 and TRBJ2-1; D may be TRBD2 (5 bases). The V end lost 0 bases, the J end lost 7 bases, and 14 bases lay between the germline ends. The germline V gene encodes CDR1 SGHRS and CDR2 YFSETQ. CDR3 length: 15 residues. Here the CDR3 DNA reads TGCGCCAGCAGCTTGGACCTAGCAAGTTTAAATGAGCAGTTCTTC. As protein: CASSLDLASLNEQFF.

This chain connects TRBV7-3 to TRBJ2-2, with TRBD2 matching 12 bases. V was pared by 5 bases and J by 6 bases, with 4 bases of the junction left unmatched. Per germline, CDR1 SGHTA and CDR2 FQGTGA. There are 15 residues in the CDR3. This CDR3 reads CASSAGTSGSGELFF. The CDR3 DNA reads TGTGCCAGCAGCGCCGGGACTAGCGGGTCCGGGGAGCTGTTTTTT.

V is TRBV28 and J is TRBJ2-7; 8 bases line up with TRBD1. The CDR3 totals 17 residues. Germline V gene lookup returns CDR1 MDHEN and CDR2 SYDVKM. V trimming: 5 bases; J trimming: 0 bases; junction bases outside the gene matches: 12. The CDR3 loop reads CASSSSTYGTGSYEQYF. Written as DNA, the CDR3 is TGTGCCAGCAGTAGCTCCACTTACGGGACAGGCTCCTACGAGCAGTACTTC.

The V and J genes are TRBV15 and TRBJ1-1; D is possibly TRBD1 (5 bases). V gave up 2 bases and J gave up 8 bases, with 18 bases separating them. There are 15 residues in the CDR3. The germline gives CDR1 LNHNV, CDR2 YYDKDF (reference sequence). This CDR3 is CATSRPGSRGEEAFF. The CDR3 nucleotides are TGTGCCACCAGCAGACCAGGCTCGCGGGGCGAAGAAGCTTTCTTT.

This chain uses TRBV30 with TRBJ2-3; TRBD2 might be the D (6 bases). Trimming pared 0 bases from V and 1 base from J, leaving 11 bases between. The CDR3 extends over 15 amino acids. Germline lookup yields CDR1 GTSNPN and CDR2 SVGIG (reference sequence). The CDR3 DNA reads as TGTGCCTGGAGTGTTGGAGCGGGCGGCACAGATACGCAGTATTTT. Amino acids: CAWSVGAGGTDTQYF.

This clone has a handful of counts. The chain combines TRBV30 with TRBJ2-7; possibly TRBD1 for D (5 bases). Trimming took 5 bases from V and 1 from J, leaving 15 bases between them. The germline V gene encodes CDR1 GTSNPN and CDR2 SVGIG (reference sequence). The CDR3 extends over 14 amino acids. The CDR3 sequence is CAWPPWQGSYEQYF. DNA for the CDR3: TGTGCCTGGCCCCCCTGGCAGGGATCCTACGAGCAGTACTTC.

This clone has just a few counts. This chain's CDR3 is CPRDRDGNQPQHF. The CDR3 nucleotides read TGCCCGCGCGACAGGGATGGCAATCAGCCCCAGCATTTT. The chain combines TRBV5-1 with TRBJ1-5, with 7 bases that match TRBD1. This CDR3 is built from 13 residues. Germline values: CDR1 SGHRS, CDR2 YFSETQ.

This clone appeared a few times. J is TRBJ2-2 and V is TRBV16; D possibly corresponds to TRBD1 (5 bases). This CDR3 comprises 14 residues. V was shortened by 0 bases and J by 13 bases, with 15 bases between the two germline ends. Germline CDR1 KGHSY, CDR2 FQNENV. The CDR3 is CASSQSSGHQGLFF. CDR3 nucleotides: TGTGCCAGCAGCCAATCGTCAGGGCATCAAGGGCTGTTTTTT.

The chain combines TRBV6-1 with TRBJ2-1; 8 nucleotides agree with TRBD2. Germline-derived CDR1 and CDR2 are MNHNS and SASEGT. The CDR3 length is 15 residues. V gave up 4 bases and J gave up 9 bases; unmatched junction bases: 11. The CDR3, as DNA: TGTGCCAGCAGTGGGTCGGGACTAGTTGCCAGTGAGCAGTTCTTC. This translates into CASSGSGLVASEQFF.